Following are 15 T cell receptor beta chains from one sample sequenced in a study of immune evolution from preneoplasia to lung adenocarcinoma. Repertoires were generated with immunoSEQ multiplex PCR, while TCRdb's copy carries only in-frame clones and drops some. The data show about 40,000 clones, with 65% to 75% seen just once and about 6% held by the top ten. The specimen was FFPE invasive lung adenocarcinoma tissue. The source is a person in their sixties with lung adenocarcinoma.

Worth noting for this clone: At the DNA level, this CDR3 is encoded by other sequences in the same sample as well. This chain joins TRBV9 and TRBJ2-7; D is possibly TRBD2 (7 bases). Looked up from germline, CDR1 is SGDLS and CDR2 is YYNGEE. Trimming shortened V by 4 bases and J by 4 bases, and 18 bases separated the two germline ends. This CDR3 spans 15 amino acids. Here the CDR3 DNA reads TGTGCCAGCAGCCCCGGGGGGCAGGGAGGATACGAGCAGTACTTC. Translation gives CASSPGGQGGYEQYF.

This clone was seen just once. The CDR3 bases are TGTGCCATCAGCCCGACAGGGTCCTACGAGCAGTACTTC. As protein: CAISPTGSYEQYF. The chain carries TRBV10-3 and TRBJ2-7, with 7 bases aligning to TRBD1. Trimming removed 6 bases from V and 1 base from J; junction bases left unmatched: 3. From germline, CDR1 is ENHRY and CDR2 SYGVKD. CDR3 size: 13 residues.

This chain links TRBV6-1 with TRBJ1-4; D gene ambiguous. Germline V gene lookup returns CDR1 MNHNS and CDR2 SASEGT. V was pared by 8 bases and J by 8 bases, with 15 bases between. The CDR3 consists of 13 residues. The CDR3 sequence is CASRRIEGEKLFF. CDR3 DNA: TGTGCCAGCCGCCGAATCGAGGGAGAAAAACTGTTTTTT.

V gene TRBV7-3 combines with J gene TRBJ1-2; D uncertain. The germline V gene has CDR1 SGHTA and CDR2 FQGTGA. V lost 2 bases and J 7 bases, leaving 8 bases between the germline ends. The CDR3 totals 12 residues. CDR3 nucleotides: TGTGCCAGCAGCTTACAGGCTGGTGGCTACACCTTC. This sequence encodes CASSLQAGGYTF.

This clone was counted a few times. This chain uses TRBV19 with TRBJ2-1; D remains ambiguous. Germline V gene sequence: CDR1 LNHDA, CDR2 SQIVND (reference sequence). The V gene lost 6 bases and the J gene lost 6 bases, with 12 bases spanning the gap. The CDR3 sequence is 13 residues long. This CDR3 is CASSWAGANEQFF. As DNA, the CDR3 is TGTGCCAGTAGCTGGGCCGGAGCCAATGAGCAGTTCTTC.

This clone was seen only once. The chain recombines TRBV29-1 with TRBJ2-6; D may be TRBD2 (5 bases). The germline V and J ends were trimmed by 7 bases and 1 base, with 11 bases remaining between them. The germline V gene encodes CDR1 SQVTM and CDR2 ANQGSEA. This CDR3 region has 14 residues. The CDR3 DNA follows: TGCAGCGCCGGAGGCATTTCTGGGGCCAACGTCCTGACTTTC. Translated, it gives CSAGGISGANVLTF.

The sample holds one count of this clone. The chain carries TRBV28 and TRBJ1-2, with D possibly being TRBD1 (5 bases). Trimming stripped 6 bases from V and 2 bases from J, with 16 bases between. The CDR3 has 15 residues. Germline CDR1 reads MDHEN; CDR2 reads SYDVKM. The CDR3 DNA reads TGTGCCAGCAGCTCATACGCGGGGGGAAACTATGGCTACACCTTC. It specifies CASSSYAGGNYGYTF.

This chain joins TRBV7-2 and TRBJ2-5, with 7 positions matching TRBD1. From germline, CDR1 is SGHTA and CDR2 FQGNSA. The CDR3 spans 15 residues. Unmatched junction bases numbered 10, after V lost 7 bases and J lost 2 bases. CDR3 loop: CASTLGGRGQETQYF. In DNA, the CDR3 is TGTGCCAGCACCCTTGGGGGCAGGGGGCAAGAGACCCAGTACTTC.

The chain uses TRBV7-9 and TRBJ2-7; 9 bases match TRBD1. V shed 7 bases and J 6 bases; nucleotides not matched to a gene: 7. Germline loops: CDR1 SEHNR, CDR2 FQNEAQ (reference sequence). The CDR3 runs to 13 residues. CDR3 nucleotides: TGTGCCAGCAACCGGGACAGGGTTGGCGAGCAGTACTTC. This encodes CASNRDRVGEQYF.

The chain combines TRBV30 with TRBJ1-3; D uncertain. Germline CDR1 reads GTSNPN; CDR2 reads SVGIG (reference sequence). The length of the CDR3 is 15 residues. The V end lost 0 bases, the J end lost 4 bases, and 13 bases lay between the germline ends. CDR3 sequence: CAWSVGAGAGNTIYF. Written as DNA, the CDR3 is TGTGCCTGGAGTGTGGGAGCGGGCGCGGGAAACACCATATATTTT.

The chain recombines TRBV6-5 with TRBJ1-2; D is uncertain. The CDR3 has 15 residues. The V end was cut by 2 bases, the J end by 4 bases, with 14 bases between. The germline CDR1 and CDR2 sequences are MNHEY and SVGAGI. This CDR3 is CASSYTATGIYGYTF. For the CDR3, the DNA is TGTGCCAGCAGTTACACAGCTACGGGGATCTATGGCTACACCTTC.

The chain combines TRBV5-1 with TRBJ2-2, with D perhaps matching TRBD1 (5 bases). The germline V and J ends were trimmed by 0 bases and 4 bases, with 13 bases remaining between them. The germline V gene encodes CDR1 SGHRS and CDR2 YFSETQ. The CDR3 totals 16 residues. The CDR3 here is CASSLGAGLVTGELFF. CDR3 in DNA: TGCGCCAGCAGCTTGGGGGCAGGGTTGGTCACCGGGGAGCTGTTTTTT.

The V call is TRBV19, the J call TRBJ2-6; a possible D gene is TRBD2 (5 bases). The V and J ends lost 7 bases and 4 bases respectively, with 11 bases between them. The V gene's germline CDR1 is LNHDA and CDR2 SQIVND (reference sequence). The CDR3 sequence is 14 residues long. The DNA for the CDR3 is TGTGCCAGTACCCCGGGATGGGGGGCCAACGTCCTGACTTTC. Protein: CASTPGWGANVLTF.

The chain joins TRBV10-3 to TRBJ1-2, with D possibly being TRBD1 (5 bases). CDR1 is ENHRY and CDR2 is SYGVKD in the germline V gene. The CDR3 spans 14 residues. Trimming took 6 bases from V and 7 from J, leaving 18 bases between them. CDR3 sequence reads: CAISPPGGVSGYTF. The DNA for the CDR3 is TGTGCCATCAGCCCCCCCGGGGGGGTGAGTGGCTACACCTTC.

This clone was recorded a few times. J is TRBJ2-3 and V is TRBV5-1; 9 nucleotides agree with TRBD1. The CDR3 runs to 15 residues. Germline CDR1 and CDR2: SGHRS and YFSETQ. V dropped 4 bases and J dropped 3; count of bases not matched to a gene: 6. In DNA, the CDR3 is TGCGCCAGCAGCATCGGACAGGGGAGGACAGATACGCAGTATTTT. Protein product: CASSIGQGRTDTQYF.